Listed here are 27 T cell receptor beta chains from one sample, sequenced in a study of human T cells and chemical hapten exposure. A single record per CDR3 protein comes from TCRdb applying MiXCR to the RACE reads. This sample has roughly 50,000 distinct CDR3 sequences, with about 10% found just once. The time point is: patch test 1, 2 weeks after DPC sensitization. Treatment defined: therapeutic diphenylcyclopropenone sensitization with weekly scalp DPC. Extraction of total RNA was performed on unfractionated whole blood. The sequencing here drew on whole blood, taken in connection with sensitization to the hapten diphenylcyclopropenone (DPC). The receptors stem from a woman in her thirties or forties with alopecia areata. Some clones in this sample may be carry-over from other donors' samples.

This clonotype was counted many times. This chain joins TRBV29-1 and TRBJ2-1, with TRBD2 identical over 7 bases. The V gene's germline CDR1 is SQVTM and CDR2 ANQGSEA. V lost 7 bases and J lost 3; bases outside the gene matches: 0. This CDR3 region has 11 residues. This CDR3 reads CSGGGYNEQFF. For the CDR3, the DNA is TGCAGCGGCGGGGGCTACAATGAGCAGTTCTTC.

In its sample, this clonotype was seen many times. The chain combines TRBV6-5 with TRBJ1-3; D gene uncertain. The length of the CDR3 is 14 residues. CDR1 is MNHEY, CDR2 SVGAGI, per germline. Trimming pared 0 bases from V and 0 bases from J, leaving 3 bases between. CDR3 amino acids: CASSYSISGNTIYF. The CDR3 DNA is TGTGCCAGCAGTTACTCAATCTCTGGAAACACCATATATTTT.

This clonotype was seen a handful of times. The chain carries TRBV29-1 and TRBJ2-1, with unresolved D. Trimming removed 3 bases at V and 14 bases at J, with 17 bases between. In germline, CDR1 is SQVTM, CDR2 ANQGSEA. CDR3 size: 12 residues. In nucleotides, the CDR3 is TGCAGCGTTGATGTCCCCCTACAAAGGAAGTTCTTC. Protein sequence: CSVDVPLQRKFF.

This chain links TRBV7-2 with TRBJ2-7; perhaps D is TRBD1 or TRBD2 (5 bases each). The CDR3 contains 13 residues. V dropped 8 bases and J dropped 0 bases, with 11 bases sitting between them. CDR1 is SGHTA, CDR2 FQGNSA, per germline. The DNA for the CDR3 is TGTGCCAGCGGGACGGGGATCTCCTACGAGCAGTACTTC. It yields the protein CASGTGISYEQYF.

This clonotype has at least ten counts. V and J are TRBV20-1 and TRBJ2-7, with TRBD1 matching 11 bases. Looked up from germline, CDR1 is DFQATT and CDR2 is SNEGSKA (reference sequence). The CDR3 spans 13 residues. Trimming removed 6 bases from V and 3 bases from J; junction bases left unmatched: 4. Here the CDR3 reads CSAWTGGSYEQYF. The DNA of the CDR3 is TGCAGTGCCTGGACAGGGGGCAGCTACGAGCAGTACTTC.

In its sample, this clonotype was seen many times. This chain uses TRBV4-2 with TRBJ2-6; 10 nucleotides align to TRBD1. V was clipped by 2 bases and J by 2 bases; unmatched bases: 12. There are 20 residues in the CDR3. Germline V CDR1 and CDR2: LGHNA, YNFKEQ. CDR3 region: CASSQPADGTGVPGANVLTF. The DNA of the CDR3 is TGTGCCAGCAGCCAACCAGCTGACGGGACAGGGGTTCCTGGGGCCAACGTCCTGACTTTC.

V usage is TRBV5-1 and J usage is TRBJ1-1, with 11 positions matching TRBD1. Germline assignment: CDR1 SGHRS and CDR2 YFSETQ. The length of the CDR3 is 16 residues. V lost 2 bases to trimming and J lost 4 bases; unmatched junction nucleotides: 7. The CDR3 nucleotides are TGCGCCAGCAGCTTCGGACAGGGGGCGGGTAGCACTGAAGCTTTCTTT. This translates into CASSFGQGAGSTEAFF. The complete variable domain, with remaining parts taken from reference TRBV5-1 and TRBJ1-1, reads KAGVTQTPRYLIKTRGQQVTLSCSPISGHRSVSWYQQTPGQGLQFLFEYFSETQRNKGNFPGRFSGRQFSNSRSEMNVSTLELGDSALYLCASSFGQGAGSTEAFFGQGTRLTVV.

This sequence joins TRBV2 and TRBJ2-1, with 8 nucleotides matching TRBD2. The CDR3 is 15 amino acids. The germline gives CDR1 SNHLY, CDR2 FYNNEI. Trimming at V came to 1 base and at J to 7 bases, leaving 6 bases not matched to a gene. CDR3: CASSEGWASGNEQFF. CDR3 coding DNA: TGTGCCAGCAGTGAAGGGTGGGCTAGCGGGAATGAGCAGTTCTTC.

Concerning this clonotype itself: This may stem from a read error, because a much larger clone lies one nucleotide away. The V call is TRBV4-2, the J call TRBJ1-5; D might be TRBD1 (6 bases). Trimming left V 5 bases short and J 5 bases short, with 13 bases between. CDR3 length: 14 residues. Per the germline V gene, CDR1 is LGHNA and CDR2 is YNFKEQ. CDR3 loop: CASSSGTNDQPQHF. CDR3 coding DNA: TGTGCCAGCAGCTCCGGGACAAACGATCAGCCCCAGCATTTT.

This clonotype was recorded many times. This chain uses TRBV27 with TRBJ1-2; D remains unclear. Trimming took 8 bases from V and 4 from J, leaving 11 bases between them. CDR3 length equals 12 residues. The germline CDR1 and CDR2 sequences are MNHEY and SMNVEV (reference sequence). The CDR3: CASSTAGYGYTF. The DNA of the CDR3 is TGTGCCAGCTCCACGGCAGGCTATGGCTACACCTTC.

This clonotype came up a few times. The rearrangement links TRBV12-3 or TRBV12-4 to TRBJ1-1; no reliable D call. V was pared by 8 bases and J by 7 bases, with 11 bases between. The CDR3 loop spans 11 amino acids. The CDR3 spells CASQMGGEAFF. Written as DNA, the CDR3 is TGTGCCAGCCAGATGGGCGGTGAAGCTTTCTTT.

This chain uses TRBV12-3 or TRBV12-4 with TRBJ2-1; D may be TRBD2 (6 bases). The V end lost 3 bases, the J end lost 5 bases, and 14 bases lay between the germline ends. This CDR3 is built from 15 residues. The CDR3 protein is CASSLGRDRHNEQFF. The CDR3, as DNA: TGTGCCAGCAGTTTGGGGCGGGATCGTCACAATGAGCAGTTCTTC.

The chain is built from TRBV20-1 and TRBJ2-2; 8 bases are shared with TRBD1. Germline CDR1 is DFQATT and CDR2 is SNEGSKA (reference sequence). CDR3 size: 14 residues. Trimming cost V 6 bases and J 0 bases; bases outside gene matches: 3. The CDR3: CSATTGANTGELFF. CDR3 nucleotides: TGCAGTGCAACGACAGGGGCGAACACCGGGGAGCTGTTTTTT.

This clonotype was seen ten or more times. V gene TRBV4-1 combines with J gene TRBJ1-1; a weak D match, TRBD1 (6 bases). The CDR3 contains 15 residues. CDR1 is MGHRA and CDR2 is YSYEKL in the germline V gene. V was pared by 4 bases and J by 1 base, with 13 bases between. Written as DNA, the CDR3 is TGCGCCAGCAGCCTACGGGACATCACGAACACTGAAGCTTTCTTT. Translation gives CASSLRDITNTEAFF.

This clonotype was found many times. The chain employs TRBV27 and TRBJ2-5; D may be TRBD1 (5 bases). Between the trimmed V and J ends, which lost 2 bases and 0 bases, there was a span of 10 bases. This CDR3 is 15 amino acids long. CDR1 and CDR2 from the germline V gene are MNHEY and SMNVEV (reference sequence). CDR3 in amino acids: CASSLRGTHQETQYF. The CDR3 DNA reads TGTGCCAGCAGTTTAAGGGGCACTCACCAAGAGACCCAGTACTTC.

V and J are TRBV20-1 and TRBJ2-7; D gene unclear. Germline CDR1 DFQATT, CDR2 SNEGSKA (reference sequence). The CDR3 is made up of 11 amino acids. The V and J ends lost 5 bases and 6 bases respectively, with 11 bases between them. The DNA for the CDR3 is TGCAGTGCTGATTTCCTAGGCGAGCAGTACTTC. Protein: CSADFLGEQYF.

There are a few counts of this clonotype. The chain combines TRBV10-3 with TRBJ2-3; 14 positions match TRBD2. This CDR3 region has 17 residues. Germline lookup yields CDR1 ENHRY and CDR2 SYGVKD. V gave up 6 bases and J gave up 2 bases; unmatched junction bases: 7. CDR3 sequence reads: CAIRPGTSGGLTDTQYF. For the CDR3, the DNA is TGTGCCATCAGACCCGGGACTAGCGGGGGACTCACAGATACGCAGTATTTT.

V and J are TRBV7-8 and TRBJ2-3; D possibly corresponds to TRBD1 (6 bases). The germline V gene has CDR1 SGHVS and CDR2 FQNEAQ. This CDR3 region has 15 residues. V was clipped by 2 bases and J by 2 bases, with 11 bases between them. The CDR3 nucleotides read TGTGCCAGCAGCTTATTGACAGGAAACACAGATACGCAGTATTTT. Residues: CASSLLTGNTDTQYF.

This clonotype was seen repeatedly, ten times or more. The rearrangement links TRBV30 to TRBJ1-3; D remains ambiguous. From germline, CDR1 is GTSNPN and CDR2 SVGIG (reference sequence). Trimming shortened V by 2 bases and J by 2 bases, and 13 bases separated the two germline ends. The CDR3 is 15 residues long. The CDR3 region has the DNA TGTGCCTGGAGTTCCGGCCTCGTTACTGGAAACACCATATATTTT. Protein sequence: CAWSSGLVTGNTIYF.

This clonotype was detected only a few times. CDR3 DNA sequence: TGCAGTTCTCCTGGAACAGGGGCGTCCCAAGAGACCCAGTACTTC. Residues: CSSPGTGASQETQYF. The chain carries TRBV20-1 and TRBJ2-5, with TRBD1 matching over 7 bases. CDR3 size: 15 residues. The V and J ends lost 8 bases and 1 base, in that order; junction bases with no gene match: 13. CDR1 is DFQATT, CDR2 SNEGSKA, per germline (reference sequence).

This clonotype was detected a few times. V usage is TRBV2 and J usage is TRBJ1-4; no reliable D call. Trimming took 6 bases from V and 0 from J, leaving 14 bases between them. Germline assignment: CDR1 SNHLY and CDR2 FYNNEI. The CDR3 is made up of 16 amino acids. The CDR3 nucleotides read TGTGCCAGCAGCCCACGGTCCATAGCAACTAATGAAAAACTGTTTTTT. Protein product: CASSPRSIATNEKLFF.

J is TRBJ2-7 and V is TRBV28; weak D call: TRBD1 (6 bases). The germline V gene encodes CDR1 MDHEN and CDR2 SYDVKM. V was clipped by 5 bases and J by 6 bases, with 20 bases between them. The length of the CDR3 is 15 residues. The CDR3 DNA reads as TGTGCCAGCAGTCTTCTATTCACAGGGTTGAGCGAGCAGTACTTC. Translation: CASSLLFTGLSEQYF.

J is TRBJ2-3 and V is TRBV7-2, with TRBD2 matching over 7 bases. V lost 3 bases, J lost 4 bases, and 7 bases stayed unmatched. The CDR3 has 15 residues. The germline V gene encodes CDR1 SGHTA and CDR2 FQGNSA. CDR3 protein: CASSLVGGKSDTQYF. The CDR3, as DNA: TGTGCCAGCAGCTTGGTCGGGGGGAAGTCAGATACGCAGTATTTT.

This clonotype was detected only a few times. The chain has TRBV27 and TRBJ2-4, with TRBD2 identical over 9 bases. Germline V gene lookup returns CDR1 MNHEY and CDR2 SMNVEV (reference sequence). Unmatched junction bases numbered 8, after V lost 4 bases and J lost 13 bases. This CDR3 has 13 amino acids. The CDR3 reads CASSSGLATNQYF. The CDR3 bases are TGTGCCAGCAGTTCTGGACTAGCGACCAACCAGTACTTC.

This clonotype has just a few counts. The chain joins TRBV20-1 to TRBJ2-5; 7 bases map to TRBD1. Germline V gives CDR1 DFQATT, CDR2 SNEGSKA (reference sequence). V was clipped by 6 bases and J by 6 bases; unmatched bases: 13. CDR3 length equals 14 residues. CDR3 coding DNA: TGCAGTGCGCACGACAGGGTCGGTTACAAGACCCAGTACTTC. It specifies CSAHDRVGYKTQYF.

This clonotype has at least ten counts. V gene TRBV5-1 combines with J gene TRBJ2-3, with a tentative D call TRBD1 (7 bases). There are 16 residues in the CDR3. Germline V CDR1 and CDR2: SGHRS, YFSETQ. V dropped 3 bases and J dropped 2 bases, with 16 bases sitting between them. CDR3 nucleotides: TGCGCCAGCAGCTCGGAGGGGGCCGCACACACAGATACGCAGTATTTT. Encoded protein: CASSSEGAAHTDTQYF.

This clonotype was counted many times. The gene calls are TRBV18 and TRBJ2-4, with 11 bases aligning to TRBD2. CDR1 KGHSH and CDR2 LQKENI come from the germline V gene. J gave up 15 bases and V 2 bases, and 3 bases lay outside the gene matches. The CDR3 sequence is 12 residues long. The CDR3 region is CASSPGGTSGYF. As DNA, the CDR3 is TGTGCCAGCTCACCAGGGGGGACTAGCGGGTACTTC.